What follows describes a single T cell receptor (beta chain). These data belong to a study of blood T cell repertoires in COVID-19. Study background: Specimens from acute and convalescent COVID-19 originated in the United States, Italy and Spain. Sources were T cells, B-cell-depleted T cells, or PBMCs; the material itself was cDNA or gDNA.

From germline, CDR1 is LNHNV and CDR2 YYDKDF (reference sequence). Trimming removed 4 bases from V and 7 bases from J, with 28 bases in between. CDR3 size: 18 residues. The table came from immunoSEQ multiplex PCR; TCRdb's copy has only in-frame clones and leaves some out. The sample holds more than 70,000 clones, 80% to 90% seen once. The gene calls are TRBV15 and TRBJ1-2, with D possibly being TRBD1 (6 bases). The receptor's source is a man older than 75 with active or convalescent COVID-19. The specimen was peripheral blood. The CDR3 DNA reads TGTGCCACCAGCATGAGAGGGGGTGGCGGTGGCCCCGCTTCTGGCTACACCTTC. The encoded protein is CATSMRGGGGGPASGYTF.